The 21 T cell receptor beta chains reported below all come from one sample, sequenced in a study of T cell repertoires in cytomegalovirus infection. TCRdb fed the reads into MiXCR, producing one record per CDR3 protein. The sample holds roughly 640,000 distinct CDR3 sequences, 20% to 30% seen once. The sample consisted of CD8+ T cells from PBMCs. The source of these receptors is a human donor in good health (CMV status not recorded). Some clones in this sample may be carry-over from other donors' samples.

This clonotype was found a few times. The J gene is TRBJ2-7, the V gene TRBV29-1; weak D call: TRBD2 (7 bases). Germline CDR1 reads SQVTM; CDR2 reads ANQGSEA. V dropped 2 bases and J dropped 5 bases, with 25 bases sitting between them. The length of the CDR3 is 17 residues. CDR3 coding DNA: TGCAGCGTTGAATTCGGGGGGACATTCGCGCTAGTCAACGAGCAGTACTTC. Translated, it gives CSVEFGGTFALVNEQYF.

The chain joins TRBV20-1 to TRBJ1-2; TRBD1 is a possible D gene (6 bases). This CDR3 region has 17 residues. Germline V lookup: CDR1 DFQATT, CDR2 SNEGSKA (reference sequence). Trimming removed 0 bases at V and 2 bases at J, with 19 bases between. The chain's CDR3 is CSARDPKDSLINYGYTF. The CDR3 DNA sequence: TGCAGTGCTAGAGACCCTAAGGACAGCCTCATAAACTATGGCTACACCTTC.

In this sample, this clonotype turned up many times. The V and J genes are TRBV19 and TRBJ2-1; weak D call: TRBD1 (5 bases). Trimming took 6 bases from V and 4 from J, leaving 7 bases between them. The V gene's germline CDR1 is LNHDA and CDR2 SQIVND (reference sequence). The CDR3 covers 12 residues. CDR3 amino acids: CASSKGYNEQFF. The CDR3 region has the DNA TGTGCCAGTAGCAAGGGGTACAATGAGCAGTTCTTC.

The table lists this clonotype with a few counts. V gene TRBV5-6 combines with J gene TRBJ2-3; possible D gene TRBD2, 6 bases. The CDR3 length is 13 residues. In germline, CDR1 is SGHDT, CDR2 YYEEEE. V was clipped by 4 bases and J by 4 bases, with 10 bases between them. CDR3 loop: CASSRDSSDTQYF. The CDR3 DNA reads as TGTGCCAGCAGCCGGGACTCATCAGATACGCAGTATTTT.

This clonotype was observed many times. V gene TRBV7-6 combines with J gene TRBJ2-5; D is undetermined. Germline loops: CDR1 SGHVS, CDR2 FNYEAQ. The germline V and J ends were trimmed by 3 bases and 4 bases, with 9 bases remaining between them. The CDR3 spans 13 residues. The CDR3 loop reads CASSFIFGETQYF. The CDR3 coding sequence is TGTGCCAGCAGCTTCATTTTCGGAGAGACCCAGTACTTC.

This clonotype was recorded many times. The chain carries TRBV7-6 and TRBJ2-3; D call uncertain. CDR1 is SGHVS, CDR2 FNYEAQ, per germline. There are 15 residues in the CDR3. V lost 1 base to trimming and J lost 4 bases, with 12 bases between them. The CDR3 loop is CASSLEPPWADTQYF. In nucleotides, the CDR3 is TGTGCCAGCAGCTTAGAACCCCCTTGGGCAGATACGCAGTATTTT. Filled out from reference TRBV7-6 and TRBJ2-3, the complete variable domain reads GAGVSQSPRYKVTKRGQDVALRCDPISGHVSLYWYRQALGQGPEFLTYFNYEAQQDKSGLPNDRFSAERPEGSISTLTIQRTEQRDSAMYRCASSLEPPWADTQYFGPGTRLTVL.

The genes are TRBV19 and TRBJ2-7; D is possibly TRBD1 (5 bases). This CDR3 comprises 19 residues. Deletions cut 7 bases from V and 0 bases from J, with 28 bases between. Germline V gene data show CDR1 as LNHDA and CDR2 as SQIVND (reference sequence). DNA for the CDR3: TGTGCCAGTACCAATCCGAACAGGCCCGACATCCTCAGCTCCTACGAGCAGTACGTC. Protein product: CASTNPNRPDILSSYEQYV.

The sample holds many counts of this clonotype. CDR3 amino acids: CASGIDSPLHF. The CDR3 nucleotides read TGTGCCAGCGGAATCGATTCACCCCTCCACTTT. V is TRBV6-1 and J is TRBJ1-6; no clear D gene. CDR1 and CDR2 from the germline V gene are MNHNS and SASEGT. This CDR3 region has 11 residues. V shed 8 bases and J shed 8 bases, with 7 bases lying between them.

The gene calls are TRBV20-1 and TRBJ2-7; 10 bases match TRBD1. With 5 bases clipped from V and 7 bases from J, the junction kept 11 bases outside the gene matches. The length of the CDR3 is 14 residues. CDR1 and CDR2 from the germline V gene are DFQATT and SNEGSKA (reference sequence). The CDR3 sequence is CSAARTGGNSEQYF. The CDR3 nucleotides are TGCAGTGCTGCCCGGACAGGGGGGAACTCTGAGCAGTACTTC.

This chain uses TRBV6-2 or TRBV6-3 with TRBJ2-7, with D unresolved. This CDR3 is 13 amino acids long. Germline loops: CDR1 MNHEY, CDR2 SVGEGT. The V gene lost 2 bases and the J gene lost 4 bases, with 9 bases spanning the gap. CDR3 sequence: CASSYDKPYEQYV. The CDR3 DNA reads TGTGCCAGCAGTTACGACAAACCTTACGAGCAGTACGTC.

This clonotype was seen many times. The rearrangement uses TRBV7-2 and TRBJ1-4, with D possibly matching TRBD1 (6 bases). CDR1 SGHTA and CDR2 FQGNSA come from the germline V gene. V lost 8 bases and J 0 bases, leaving 13 bases between the germline ends. The CDR3 is 15 amino acids. Here the CDR3 DNA reads TGTGCCAGCGCACCCAGGGGAGCAACTAATGAAAAACTGTTTTTT. This gives the protein CASAPRGATNEKLFF.

This clonotype was found many times. Germline and junction disagree at one end, which may indicate a read error. The chain combines TRBV7-8 with TRBJ1-5; tentative D call: TRBD1 (5 bases). Germline loops: CDR1 SGHVS, CDR2 FQNEAQ. This CDR3 has 14 residues. DNA of the CDR3: TGTGCCAGCAGTTTAGAGGGGACGAATCAGCCCCAGCATTTT. Amino acids: CASSLEGTNQPQHF.

This clonotype was seen a few times. The genes are TRBV7-9 and TRBJ1-6; maybe TRBD1 (5 bases). Germline V CDR1 and CDR2: SEHNR, FQNEAQ (reference sequence). The CDR3 is 11 amino acids. CDR3 nucleotides: TGTGCAGGGGATCCAAATTCACCCCTCCACTTT. Encoded protein: CAGDPNSPLHF.

As regards this clonotype: A read error may account for a junction end that differs from germline. The chain links TRBV12-3 or TRBV12-4 to TRBJ2-7; 8 bases are shared with TRBD1. The CDR3 is 12 residues long. CDR3 in amino acids: CASSLGTGISDF. The CDR3 region has the DNA TGTGCCAGCAGTTTAGGGACAGGGATTTCCGACTTC.

V is TRBV7-6 and J is TRBJ2-5; 11 nucleotides agree with TRBD2. The V and J ends lost 5 bases and 0 bases, in that order; junction bases with no gene match: 8. The CDR3 is 17 amino acids. The germline gives CDR1 SGHVS, CDR2 FNYEAQ. The CDR3 DNA sequence: TGTGCCAGCAGCCCCACGACTAGCGGGGCGTACCAAGAGACCCAGTACTTC. Its translation is CASSPTTSGAYQETQYF.

This clonotype occurred a few times. The chain combines TRBV6-2 or TRBV6-3 with TRBJ2-4; D is possibly TRBD2 (7 bases). Trimming cost V 6 bases and J 5 bases, with 32 bases left between them. CDR3 size: 20 residues. The germline V gene has CDR1 MNHEY and CDR2 SVGEGT. The CDR3 sequence is CASSPGAWDPVRGEENIQYF. DNA of the CDR3: TGTGCCAGCAGCCCAGGGGCGTGGGACCCCGTCCGGGGGGAGGAAAACATTCAGTACTTC.

This clonotype was observed a handful of times. The chain recombines TRBV7-6 with TRBJ2-1, with 7 bases identical to TRBD2. Germline V lookup: CDR1 SGHVS, CDR2 FNYEAQ. J gave up 1 base and V 1 base, and 4 bases lay outside the gene matches. This CDR3 has 16 amino acids. The CDR3 is CASSLVLRGSYNEQFF. As DNA, the CDR3 is TGTGCCAGCAGCTTAGTTTTGCGGGGGTCCTACAATGAGCAGTTCTTC.

This clonotype was observed many times. The chain recombines TRBV7-2 with TRBJ2-3; TRBD2 matches 14 bases. Germline CDR1 reads SGHTA; CDR2 reads FQGNSA. CDR3 length equals 17 residues. V lost 5 bases to trimming and J lost 4 bases; unmatched junction nucleotides: 8. The CDR3 here is CASSIRLAGGPADTQYF. The CDR3 DNA reads TGTGCCAGCAGCATCCGACTAGCGGGGGGGCCTGCAGATACGCAGTATTTT.

This clonotype was seen a few times. V and J are TRBV4-3 and TRBJ1-1, with TRBD1 matching over 8 bases. Trimming at V came to 3 bases and at J to 1 base, leaving 1 base not matched to a gene. CDR1 is LGHNA and CDR2 is YSLEER in the germline V gene. CDR3 size: 14 residues. CDR3 sequence: CASSQGQANTEAFF. Written as DNA, the CDR3 is TGCGCCAGCAGCCAGGGACAGGCGAACACTGAAGCTTTCTTT.

The chain combines TRBV12-3 or TRBV12-4 with TRBJ1-1, with 11 bases identical to TRBD1. The J segment lost 3 bases and the V segment lost 4 bases, leaving 4 bases of the junction unmatched. The CDR3 has 15 amino acids. CDR3 sequence: CASSSDRGLDTEAFF. The CDR3 DNA reads as TGTGCCAGCAGTTCGGACAGGGGGCTGGACACTGAAGCTTTCTTT.

The chain couples TRBV10-3 to TRBJ1-1; tentatively, D is TRBD1 (5 bases). V lost 8 bases and J lost 5, with 15 bases in between. Germline V gene sequence: CDR1 ENHRY, CDR2 SYGVKD. CDR3 length equals 13 residues. In DNA, the CDR3 is TGTGCCATCCTAGGGGAATCAAGGACTGAAGCTTTCTTT. This sequence encodes CAILGESRTEAFF.